This T cell receptor beta chain was sequenced for a study of blood T cell repertoires in COVID-19. Across the study: From the United States, Italy and Spain came samples of acute and convalescent COVID-19. T cells, B-cell-depleted T cells, or PBMCs provided the cDNA or gDNA that served as material.

Trimming took 2 bases from V and 3 from J; bases not matched to a gene: 5. This CDR3 spans 14 amino acids. CDR1 is SGHRS, CDR2 YFSETQ, per germline. Original methodology: Amplification of reference gene primers provided the estimated nucleated cell counts. Method: immunoSEQ multiplex PCR; TCRdb's copy keeps in-frame clones and lacks some. V, J and clone size reflect that table, while D and trimming were determined from the DNA. The sample holds roughly 100,000 clones, 82% seen once. This TCR came from a man aged 80 or over with acute or convalescent COVID-19. The V gene is TRBV5-1, the J gene TRBJ2-7; 7 nucleotides match TRBD1. Sequenced input: peripheral blood. CDR3 DNA: TGCGCCAGCAGCTTCACGGGACAGAGCTACGAGCAGTACTTC. This codes for CASSFTGQSYEQYF.